These 10 T cell receptor beta chains originate from one sample sequenced in a study of PD-L1 blockade in urothelial cancer. Data came from immunoSEQ multiplex PCR; TCRdb stores just in-frame clones and leaves some out. Altogether 100,000 to 150,000 clones are present, roughly 82% being singletons, with the ten largest covering approximately 2.4%. Time point of the sample: peripheral blood 6 weeks after treatment start. The sequencing used PBMCs, collected around atezolizumab (anti-PD-L1) treatment. All receptors come from a man in his fifties or sixties with urothelial cancer.

The J gene is TRBJ2-2, the V gene TRBV7-9, with 7 bases aligning to TRBD1. Trimming removed 3 bases from V and 7 bases from J; junction bases left unmatched: 11. The length of the CDR3 is 16 residues. The V gene's germline CDR1 is SEHNR and CDR2 FQNEAQ (reference sequence). CDR3 sequence: CASSLTTGTEHGELFF. CDR3 in DNA: TGTGCCAGCAGCTTGACGACAGGGACGGAACACGGGGAGCTGTTTTTT. The variable domain in full, completed from reference TRBV7-9 and TRBJ2-2, reads DTGVSQNPRHKITKRGQNVTFRCDPISEHNRLYWYRQTLGQGPEFLTYFQNEAQLEKSRLLSDRFSAERPKGSFSTLEIQRTEQGDSAMYLCASSLTTGTEHGELFFGEGSRLTVL.

This rearrangement joins TRBV5-4 to TRBJ1-6; TRBD1 is a possible D gene (6 bases). V lost 5 bases and J lost 8, with 14 bases in between. This CDR3 has 14 residues. The germline gives CDR1 SGHNT, CDR2 YYREEE (reference sequence). CDR3 DNA: TGTGCCAGCAGTACCGACAGGTCGGATTCACCCCTCCACTTT. Its protein is CASSTDRSDSPLHF.

The chain is built from TRBV9 and TRBJ1-6; 8 bases align to TRBD1. The CDR3 sequence is 16 residues long. The V segment lost 3 bases and the J segment 0 bases; nucleotides outside the gene matches: 2. Germline CDR1 reads SGDLS; CDR2 reads YYNGEE. The CDR3 coding sequence is TGTGCCAGCAGCGGTGACAGGGGCTCCTATAATTCACCCCTCCACTTT. This encodes CASSGDRGSYNSPLHF.

V usage is TRBV5-4 and J usage is TRBJ2-1; 9 nucleotides align to TRBD1. In germline, CDR1 is SGHNT, CDR2 YYREEE (reference sequence). The CDR3 totals 15 residues. The trim removed 4 bases at V and 7 bases at J, leaving 9 bases unmatched. CDR3: CASSERQGGANEQFF. CDR3 DNA sequence: TGTGCCAGCAGCGAAAGACAGGGGGGGGCGAATGAGCAGTTCTTC.

V is TRBV18 and J is TRBJ1-1; no clear D. V lost 2 bases and J 2 bases, leaving 9 bases between the germline ends. Germline V gene lookup returns CDR1 KGHSH and CDR2 LQKENI. The CDR3 has 14 residues. CDR3 in amino acids: CASSPGTANTEAFF. For the CDR3, the DNA is TGTGCCAGCTCACCAGGCACAGCTAACACTGAAGCTTTCTTT. The full variable domain, its missing parts supplied by reference TRBV18 and TRBJ1-1, is NAGVMQNPRHLVRRRGQEARLRCSPMKGHSHVYWYRQLPEEGLKFMVYLQKENIIDESGMPKERFSAEFPKEGPSILRIQQVVRGDSAAYFCASSPGTANTEAFFGQGTRLTVV.

The chain has TRBV30 and TRBJ2-2, with 7 bases aligning to TRBD1. This CDR3 has 16 amino acids. Germline V gene sequence: CDR1 GTSNPN, CDR2 SVGIG (reference sequence). With 0 bases clipped from V and 4 bases from J, the junction kept 8 bases outside the gene matches. The chain's CDR3 is CAWSVHRGMGTGELFF. The CDR3 nucleotides read TGTGCCTGGAGTGTACACAGGGGCATGGGCACCGGGGAGCTGTTTTTT.

The rearrangement joins TRBV5-1 to TRBJ2-3; no firm D call. Germline CDR1 and CDR2: SGHRS and YFSETQ. This CDR3 is 14 amino acids long. V was clipped by 0 bases and J by 4 bases, with 9 bases between them. The CDR3 DNA is TGCGCCAGCAGCTTGGGCTTAGCTTCAGATACGCAGTATTTT. The encoded protein is CASSLGLASDTQYF.

This clone was seen more than once but under ten times. The chain links TRBV10-3 to TRBJ2-1; 9 bases align to TRBD1. The CDR3 is 14 residues long. Germline CDR1 reads ENHRY; CDR2 reads SYGVKD. The V and J ends lost 4 bases and 2 bases, in that order; junction bases with no gene match: 0. CDR3 amino acids: CAISGQGAYNEQFF. DNA for the CDR3: TGTGCCATCAGTGGACAGGGGGCCTACAATGAGCAGTTCTTC.

The chain recombines TRBV27 with TRBJ2-5; D call uncertain. The CDR3 has 14 residues. Trimming cost V 3 bases and J 7 bases, with 15 bases left between them. CDR1 and CDR2 from the germline V gene are MNHEY and SMNVEV (reference sequence). The CDR3 loop is CASSLLETFGTQYF. The CDR3 DNA sequence: TGTGCCAGCAGTTTGCTAGAAACCTTCGGGACCCAGTACTTC.

The V and J genes are TRBV13 and TRBJ1-5, with a weak D call TRBD1 (6 bases). Germline CDR1 reads PRHDT; CDR2 reads FYEKMQ (reference sequence). The V end lost 2 bases, the J end lost 6 bases, and 17 bases lay between the germline ends. The CDR3 is made up of 16 amino acids. The CDR3 DNA reads TGTGCCAGCAGCTTAAAGCCGGCCAGGGGCAGTCAGCCCCAGCATTTT. Translated, it gives CASSLKPARGSQPQHF.